These 27 T cell receptor beta chains share one sample of origin, sequenced in a study of T cell repertoires in cytomegalovirus infection. Their antigens remain unidentified. Each CDR3 protein gets one entry after TCRdb re-called the reads with MiXCR. The sample holds approximately 300,000 distinct CDR3 sequences, roughly 29% seen once. Sequences were derived from cultured PBMCs, sampled from culture after CMV antigen stimulation. The receptors derive from a human donor in good health (CMV status not recorded). Some clones in this sample may be carry-over from other donors' samples.

The rearrangement uses TRBV7-9 and TRBJ1-1, with D perhaps matching TRBD1 (6 bases). Deletions cut 4 bases from V and 7 bases from J, with 10 bases between. This CDR3 contains 12 residues. CDR1 and CDR2 from the germline V gene are SEHNR and FQNEAQ (reference sequence). The CDR3 nucleotides read TGTGCCAGCAGCTCCGCAGGGGATGAAGCTTTCTTT. Translating it yields CASSSAGDEAFF.

The chain uses TRBV24-1 and TRBJ2-3; D is perhaps TRBD1 (6 bases). V gave up 1 base and J gave up 2 bases, with 12 bases separating them. CDR1 KGHDR and CDR2 SFDVKD come from the germline V gene. This CDR3 has 16 residues. CDR3 bases: TGTGCCACCAGTGATTTTGGACAGAAACACACAGATACGCAGTATTTT. This translates into CATSDFGQKHTDTQYF.

This clonotype has just one count. Possible read error: a much larger clone is one base away. The chain couples TRBV7-3 to TRBJ1-2; 7 bases are shared with TRBD1. Germline V gene sequence: CDR1 SGHTA, CDR2 FQGTGA. This CDR3 contains 13 residues. The junction had 5 bases not matched to a gene; V was cut back by 5 bases and J by 5 bases. Written as DNA, the CDR3 is TGTGCCAGCAGCCCCGGGACAGAGTATGGCTACACCTTC. Its protein product is CASSPGTEYGYTF. Combining the CDR3 with reference TRBV7-3 and TRBJ1-2 gives the whole variable domain GAGVSQTPSNKVTEKGKYVELRCDPISGHTALYWYRQSLGQGPEFLIYFQGTGAADDSGLPNDRFFAVRPEGSVSTLKIQRTERGDSAVYLCASSPGTEYGYTFGSGTRLTVV.

This clonotype was picked up a small number of times. The chain employs TRBV7-2 and TRBJ2-2, with D perhaps TRBD2 (5 bases). This CDR3 comprises 15 residues. V shed 5 bases and J shed 4 bases, with 14 bases lying between them. The germline V gene has CDR1 SGHTA and CDR2 FQGNSA. The CDR3 coding sequence is TGTGCCAGCAGCCCGACCGGGGAGCCCACCGGGGAGCTGTTTTTT. Translating it yields CASSPTGEPTGELFF. Based on the CDR3 plus reference TRBV7-2 and TRBJ2-2, the full variable domain is GAGVSQSPSNKVTEKGKDVELRCDPISGHTALYWYRQSLGQGLEFLIYFQGNSAPDKSGLPSDRFSAERTGGSVSTLTIQRTQQEDSAVYLCASSPTGEPTGELFFGEGSRLTVL.

The chain employs TRBV7-2 and TRBJ1-6; TRBD1 agrees at 8 bases. CDR3 size: 16 residues. CDR1 is SGHTA and CDR2 is FQGNSA in the germline V gene. Germline trimming cut 6 bases from V and 6 bases from J; bases unmatched to any gene: 10. DNA for the CDR3: TGTGCCAGCAGTCACACAGCGGGACAGGTTAATTCACCCCTCCACTTT. It yields the protein CASSHTAGQVNSPLHF.

This clonotype was detected many times. The chain joins TRBV10-3 to TRBJ1-1, with TRBD1 matching 9 bases. V lost 7 bases to trimming and J lost 3 bases; unmatched junction nucleotides: 9. Germline V gene data show CDR1 as ENHRY and CDR2 as SYGVKD. CDR3 length: 15 residues. The CDR3 sequence is CAIKTGGGWDTEAFF. As DNA, the CDR3 is TGTGCCATCAAAACAGGGGGCGGGTGGGACACTGAAGCTTTCTTT.

The chain joins TRBV19 to TRBJ2-1, with 9 bases aligning to TRBD2. V shed 4 bases, J shed 8 bases, and the junction held 6 bases outside the gene matches. The CDR3 is 14 residues long. Germline-derived CDR1 and CDR2 are LNHDA and SQIVND (reference sequence). The DNA for the CDR3 is TGTGCCAGTAGTACGCCTAGCGGGACCTATGAGCAGTTCTTC. It encodes CASSTPSGTYEQFF.

This sequence joins TRBV12-5 and TRBJ1-1; D uncertain. This CDR3 has 12 residues. The V end lost 5 bases, the J end lost 7 bases, and 11 bases lay between the germline ends. Germline CDR1 is LGHNT and CDR2 is FRNRAP. The CDR3 DNA sequence: TGTGCTAGTGGTCCGGCGTATAATGAAGCTTTCTTT. It codes for CASGPAYNEAFF.

This clonotype was seen a few times. J is TRBJ2-3 and V is TRBV4-2; D is unclear. V was pared by 0 bases and J by 5 bases, with 12 bases between. The CDR3 is 15 residues long. Germline CDR1 is LGHNA and CDR2 is YNFKEQ. CDR3 in DNA: TGTGCCAGCAGCCAAGAGAGGCGGCCCGGAGATACGCAGTATTTT. Protein product: CASSQERRPGDTQYF.

CDR3 amino acids: CASSINRLAGVADTQYF. CDR3 sequence (DNA): TGTGCCAGCTCAATCAACCGACTAGCGGGAGTGGCAGATACGCAGTATTTT. The chain combines TRBV18 with TRBJ2-3; 12 positions agree with TRBD2. V dropped 5 bases and J dropped 4; count of bases not matched to a gene: 10. The CDR3 covers 17 residues. The germline gives CDR1 KGHSH, CDR2 LQKENI.

This sequence joins TRBV12-3 or TRBV12-4 and TRBJ1-5; D is possibly TRBD1 (5 bases). The CDR3 sequence is 16 residues long. V lost 3 bases and J lost 9, with 21 bases in between. CDR3 sequence: CASSFGGRVPMMPQHF. In nucleotides, the CDR3 is TGTGCCAGCAGTTTTGGAGGCAGGGTCCCGATGATGCCCCAGCATTTT.

This clonotype occurred a few times. The chain recombines TRBV7-6 with TRBJ2-7; D perhaps matches TRBD2 (6 bases). The CDR3 has 13 residues. V was trimmed by 4 bases and J by 7 bases, leaving 14 bases between them. Germline V gives CDR1 SGHVS, CDR2 FNYEAQ. Here the CDR3 DNA reads TGTGCCAGCAGCTCGGAACTAGGAGGGGAGCAGTACTTC. The encoded protein is CASSSELGGEQYF.

This clonotype was detected a few times. V gene TRBV10-3 combines with J gene TRBJ2-7; D is possibly TRBD2 (5 bases). The CDR3 has 14 amino acids. Trimming removed 8 bases from V and 3 bases from J, with 17 bases in between. Germline V lookup: CDR1 ENHRY, CDR2 SYGVKD. The DNA of the CDR3 is TGTGCCATCGCCCCAGAGGGTTCCATCTACGAGCAGTACTTC. It translates to CAIAPEGSIYEQYF.

The chain links TRBV11-2 to TRBJ1-1; no firm D call. CDR1 and CDR2 (germline): SGHAT, FQNNGV. CDR3 length equals 12 residues. V lost 1 base to trimming and J lost 8 bases, with 8 bases between them. The CDR3 here is CASSLGRGEAFF. The CDR3 DNA sequence: TGTGCCAGCAGCTTAGGGCGAGGAGAAGCTTTCTTT. Supplemented by reference TRBV11-2 and TRBJ1-1, the full variable domain reads EAGVAQSPRYKIIEKRQSVAFWCNPISGHATLYWYQQILGQGPKLLIQFQNNGVVDDSQLPKDRFSAERLKGVDSTLKIQPAKLEDSAVYLCASSLGRGEAFFGQGTRLTVV.

CDR3 in amino acids: CSAPERSSGNTIYF. The CDR3 bases are TGCAGTGCCCCGGAACGGTCCTCTGGAAACACCATATATTTT. The V and J genes are TRBV20-1 and TRBJ1-3, with D hard to call. The CDR3 loop spans 14 amino acids. The ends were cut back, 6 bases at V and 0 bases at J, with 12 bases in the middle. The germline CDR1 and CDR2 sequences are DFQATT and SNEGSKA (reference sequence).

This chain connects TRBV4-1 to TRBJ2-3; D call uncertain. Germline V gives CDR1 MGHRA, CDR2 YSYEKL. V was cut by 1 base and J by 1 base, with 9 bases left in between. This CDR3 comprises 15 residues. Here the CDR3 reads CASSQAQWGTDTQYF. The CDR3 DNA follows: TGCGCCAGCAGCCAAGCTCAGTGGGGCACAGATACGCAGTATTTT.

J is TRBJ2-7 and V is TRBV20-1; TRBD2 matches 9 bases. The V gene end was trimmed by 2 bases and the J gene end by 2 bases; junction bases not matched to a gene: 16. Germline V lookup: CDR1 DFQATT, CDR2 SNEGSKA (reference sequence). The CDR3 runs to 18 residues. The CDR3 is CSARPPQGAGGVPYEQYF. The CDR3 nucleotides are TGCAGTGCTAGACCCCCGCAGGGAGCGGGGGGTGTCCCCTACGAGCAGTACTTC.

The chain uses TRBV20-1 and TRBJ2-7; the match to TRBD2 covers 8 bases. Trimming at V came to 0 bases and at J to 4 bases, leaving 5 bases not matched to a gene. Per the germline V gene, CDR1 is DFQATT and CDR2 is SNEGSKA (reference sequence). This CDR3 is 14 amino acids long. CDR3 bases: TGCAGTGCTAGAGACGGGAGGGCGACGTACGAGCAGTACTTC. Protein: CSARDGRATYEQYF.

In this sample, this clonotype turned up a few times. This chain links TRBV3-1 with TRBJ1-1; D unresolved. The CDR3 sequence is 12 residues long. Trimming stripped 4 bases from V and 6 bases from J, with 9 bases between. The germline gives CDR1 LGHDT, CDR2 YNNKEL (reference sequence). The CDR3 reads CASSPLGAEAFF. In DNA, the CDR3 is TGTGCCAGCAGCCCTCTTGGCGCTGAAGCTTTCTTT. Full variable domain (rest looked up from reference TRBV3-1 and TRBJ1-1): DTAVSQTPKYLVTQMGNDKSIKCEQNLGHDTMYWYKQDSKKFLKIMFSYNNKELIINETVPNRFSPKSPDKAHLNLHINSLELGDSAVYFCASSPLGAEAFFGQGTRLTVV.

The V and J genes are TRBV28 and TRBJ1-5; D is uncertain. The CDR3 is made up of 16 amino acids. Between the trimmed V and J ends, which lost 6 bases and 3 bases, there was a span of 18 bases. Germline values: CDR1 MDHEN, CDR2 SYDVKM. The CDR3 reads CASRPSAARLNQPQHF. The DNA of the CDR3 is TGTGCCAGCAGGCCCAGCGCCGCCAGGCTCAATCAGCCCCAGCATTTT. Drawing the rest from reference TRBV28 and TRBJ1-5, the complete variable domain is DVKVTQSSRYLVKRTGEKVFLECVQDMDHENMFWYRQDPGLGLRLIYFSYDVKMKEKGDIPEGYSVSREKKERFSLILESASTNQTSMYLCASRPSAARLNQPQHFGDGTRLSIL.

This clonotype was seen more than once but under ten times. The V call is TRBV6-6, the J call TRBJ2-2, with a weak D call TRBD2 (5 bases). V lost 6 bases to trimming and J lost 0 bases, with 14 bases between them. CDR1 and CDR2 (germline): MNHNY, SVGAGI (reference sequence). The CDR3 totals 16 residues. The CDR3, as DNA: TGTGCCAGCAGCCCGGTTGGAGCGGCGAACACCGGGGAGCTGTTTTTT. Translating it yields CASSPVGAANTGELFF.

The rearrangement uses TRBV7-6 and TRBJ1-2; D is undetermined. Trimming removed 0 bases at V and 0 bases at J, with 8 bases between. Germline V CDR1 and CDR2: SGHVS, FNYEAQ. The CDR3 totals 15 residues. CDR3: CASSLALDPNYGYTF. The CDR3 bases are TGTGCCAGCAGCTTAGCCCTAGACCCTAACTATGGCTACACCTTC.

This chain uses TRBV7-8 with TRBJ2-5, with D perhaps being TRBD1 or TRBD2 (6 bases each). Germline V gene data show CDR1 as SGHVS and CDR2 as FQNEAQ. The CDR3 is made up of 16 amino acids. The V and J ends lost 0 bases and 5 bases respectively, with 16 bases between them. CDR3 nucleotide sequence: TGTGCCAGCAGCTTAGCGGGGGGCCGGGGCCGGGAGACCCAGTACTTC. Translated: CASSLAGGRGRETQYF.

This clonotype has more than one count but fewer than ten. The chain combines TRBV27 with TRBJ2-1, with 8 positions matching TRBD1. Germline-derived CDR1 and CDR2 are MNHEY and SMNVEV (reference sequence). This CDR3 comprises 16 residues. After removal of 4 bases from V and 8 bases from J, the junction contained 13 bases not matched to a gene. The CDR3 protein is CASSSSTGVVYYEQFF. The CDR3 region has the DNA TGTGCCAGCAGTTCCTCGACAGGGGTCGTATACTATGAGCAGTTCTTC.

This chain uses TRBV12-3 or TRBV12-4 with TRBJ1-2; 7 positions agree with TRBD1. The J segment lost 4 bases and the V segment lost 4 bases, leaving 6 bases of the junction unmatched. CDR3 size: 14 residues. CDR3 protein: CASSSRDRTYGYTF. CDR3 DNA: TGTGCCAGCAGTTCCCGGGACAGAACCTATGGCTACACCTTC.

V is TRBV4-1 and J is TRBJ2-3, with TRBD2 matching over 14 bases. This CDR3 region has 16 residues. After removal of 3 bases from V and 6 bases from J, the junction contained 5 bases not matched to a gene. In germline, CDR1 is MGHRA, CDR2 YSYEKL. The CDR3 coding sequence is TGCGCCAGCAGCCATGGACTAGCGGGAGGTTGGGATACGCAGTATTTT. Translating it yields CASSHGLAGGWDTQYF.

The sample holds one count of this clonotype. The chain uses TRBV11-2 and TRBJ2-2, with a possible D match to TRBD2 (5 bases). This CDR3 comprises 14 residues. Germline CDR1 is SGHAT and CDR2 is FQNNGV. V lost 5 bases to trimming and J lost 11 bases, with 18 bases between them. This CDR3 is CASSPPLGGVELFF. The CDR3 region has the DNA TGTGCCAGCAGCCCCCCCCTAGGAGGAGTTGAGCTGTTTTTT.